These 5 T cell receptor beta chains originate from one sample sequenced in a study of T cell clonality in common variable immunodeficiency. Study findings and constraints: Fewer deletions and N-nucleotide insertions were reportedly seen in common variable immunodeficiency TCR beta sequences.

TCRdb's table, derived via immunoSEQ multiplex PCR, lists solely in-frame clones and lacks some. The sample holds about 23,000 clones, and no clone turns up only once. Their target antigens are unknown. Specimen: peripheral blood mononuclear cells. These receptors were taken from a human donor with common variable immunodeficiency.

This clone was detected ten times or more. Read coverage stops 3 residues before the CDR3 terminus; the germline J gene supplies the remainder. The chain recombines TRBV2 with TRBJ2-1; 10 positions match TRBD2. The germline V gene has CDR1 SNHLY and CDR2 FYNNEI. With 7 bases clipped from V and 1 base from J, the junction kept 10 bases outside the gene matches. This CDR3 contains 17 residues. The CDR3 reads CASIGASGGASYNEQFF. The sequenced CDR3 bases are TGTGCCAGCATCGGGGCGAGCGGGGGGGCTTCCTACAATGAG.

This clone was counted a few times. The read ends 3 residues early relative to the CDR3; the germline J gene fills the gap. This chain links TRBV2 with TRBJ2-7, with D tentatively TRBD2 (6 bases). This CDR3 region has 13 residues. CDR1 SNHLY and CDR2 FYNNEI come from the germline V gene. V lost 6 bases, J lost 4 bases, and 13 bases lay in between. Incomplete CDR3 DNA: TGTGCCAGCAGGACGTTGGAGGGGTACGAG. Protein sequence: CASRTLEGYE. The entire CDR3 reads CASRTLEGYEQYF.

In regard to this clone: The read finishes 3 residues shy of the CDR3 end, and the germline J gene is used to complete it. V gene TRBV2 combines with J gene TRBJ1-1; no definite D call. The V end was cut by 6 bases, the J end by 3 bases, with 17 bases between. The CDR3 consists of 15 residues. Germline V gives CDR1 SNHLY, CDR2 FYNNEI. This chain's CDR3 is CASRVRRLGDTEAFF. CDR3 DNA (partial): TGTGCCAGCAGGGTCAGAAGGTTGGGCGACACTGAA.

This clone was recorded at least ten times. Read sequence stops 3 residues before the CDR3 end, and the germline J gene provides the missing end. This rearrangement joins TRBV18 to TRBJ1-1, with D tentatively TRBD1 (5 bases). V was shortened by 1 base and J by 6 bases, with 12 bases between the two germline ends. The CDR3 runs to 14 residues. Germline CDR1 reads KGHSH; CDR2 reads LQKENI. CDR3 DNA (partial): TGTGCCAGCTCACCACTAGCAGGGTTGGCTGAA. Residues: CASSPLAGLAE. The whole CDR3 protein is CASSPLAGLAEAFF.

This clone has a handful of counts. From the germline J gene comes the end of the CDR3, since the read stops 3 residues before it. The gene calls are TRBV19 and TRBJ2-3; D possibly corresponds to TRBD1 (5 bases). The CDR3 length is 12 residues. CDR1 and CDR2 from the germline V gene are LNHDA and SQIVND (reference sequence). Trimming shortened V by 5 bases and J by 6 bases, and 9 bases separated the two germline ends. CDR3 sequence: CASSQGLDTQYF. CDR3 bases read: TGTGCCAGTAGTCAGGGTTTGGATACG.